This T cell receptor beta chain was obtained from a study of identifying expanded T cells in peripheral blood. Study-level points and caveats: Across healthy donors, higher total template counts meant significantly greater roughly two-week count variance. About 1.3 clones differed between technical replicates, versus around 15 and 18 over time.

Turning to this clone: The antigen remains unidentified.

No infections or other immune events were documented during collection. Deletions cut 0 bases from V and 4 bases from J, with 6 bases between. CDR1 is MNHEY and CDR2 is SVGAGI in the germline V gene. The CDR3 sequence is 13 residues long. Libraries were prepared by immunoSEQ multiplex PCR; TCRdb keeps only in-frame clonotypes and omits some of them. The data show 70,000 to 100,000 clones, approximately 83% seen once. The TCR originated in a person between 18 and 70 years old in good health. The specimen was blood. The chain couples TRBV6-5 to TRBJ2-5, with D possibly being TRBD1 (5 bases). The CDR3 nucleotides are TGTGCCAGCAGTTACTCAGGGGCAGAGACCCAGTACTTC. This encodes CASSYSGAETQYF.